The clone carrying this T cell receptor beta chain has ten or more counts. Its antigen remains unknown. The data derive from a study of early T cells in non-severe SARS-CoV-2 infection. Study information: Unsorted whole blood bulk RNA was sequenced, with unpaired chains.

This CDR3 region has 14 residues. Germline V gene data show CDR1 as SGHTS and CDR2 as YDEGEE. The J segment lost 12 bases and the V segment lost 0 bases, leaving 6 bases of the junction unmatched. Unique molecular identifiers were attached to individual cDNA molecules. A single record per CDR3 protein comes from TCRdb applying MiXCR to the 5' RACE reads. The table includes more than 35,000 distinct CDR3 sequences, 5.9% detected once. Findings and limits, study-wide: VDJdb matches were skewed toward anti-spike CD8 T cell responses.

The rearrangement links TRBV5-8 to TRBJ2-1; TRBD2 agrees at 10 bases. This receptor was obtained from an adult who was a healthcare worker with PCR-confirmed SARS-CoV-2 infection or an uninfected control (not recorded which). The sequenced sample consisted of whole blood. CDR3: CASSLGLAGEVQFF. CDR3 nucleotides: TGTGCCAGCAGCTTGGGCCTAGCGGGAGAGGTGCAGTTCTTC.